This TCR beta chain was sequenced for a study of blood T cells in healthy people across ages. Points from the study as a whole: Observed TCR beta diversity per million T cells went down as age went up. This fall followed a roughly linear course with age.

Roughly 10 milliliters was the volume of peripheral blood drawn from each donor. This clonotype was counted between two and nine times. The antigen is not known. Possible read error: a much larger clone is one base away. Primers used in a second PCR of roughly 6 to 12 cycles were a sample-barcoded 5' primer and a J-beta primer mix. One entry per CDR3 protein, called by TCRdb with MiXCR from the 5' RACE reads. The table has fewer than 2,000,000 distinct CDR3 sequences, almost 35% seen once. CDR1 SEHNR and CDR2 FQNEAQ come from the germline V gene (reference sequence). The V end was cut by 5 bases, the J end by 0 bases, with 14 bases between. The CDR3 length is 15 residues.

The chain recombines TRBV7-9 with TRBJ2-7, with D possibly TRBD1 on 6 matching bases. Sequenced: blood. The TCR originated in a woman aged 25 to 39 in good health. The CDR3 coding sequence is TGTGCCAGCAGCCCCGGACAGTTTAGCTCCTACGAGCAGTACTTC. This codes for CASSPGQFSSYEQYF.